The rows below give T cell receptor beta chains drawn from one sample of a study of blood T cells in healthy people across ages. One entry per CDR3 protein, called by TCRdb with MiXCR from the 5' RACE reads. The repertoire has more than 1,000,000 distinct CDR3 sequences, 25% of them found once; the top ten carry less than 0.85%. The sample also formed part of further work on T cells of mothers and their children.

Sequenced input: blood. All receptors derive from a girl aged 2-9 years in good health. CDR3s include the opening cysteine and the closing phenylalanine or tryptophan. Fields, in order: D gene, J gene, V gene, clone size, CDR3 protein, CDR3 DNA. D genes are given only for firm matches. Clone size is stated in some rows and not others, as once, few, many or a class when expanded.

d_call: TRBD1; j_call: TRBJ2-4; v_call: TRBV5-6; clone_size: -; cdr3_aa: CASSPGTGLNIQYF; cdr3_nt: TGTGCCAGCAGCCCCGGGACAGGACTAAACATTCAGTACTTC
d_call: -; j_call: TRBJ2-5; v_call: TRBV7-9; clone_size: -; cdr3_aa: CASSSEGRTGETQYF; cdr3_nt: TGTGCCAGCAGCTCCGAGGGACGGACGGGAGAGACCCAGTACTTC
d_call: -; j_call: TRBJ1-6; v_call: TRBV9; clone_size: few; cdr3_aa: CASSGHRDSPLHF; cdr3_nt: TGTGCCAGCAGCGGGCACAGGGACTCACCCCTCCACTTT
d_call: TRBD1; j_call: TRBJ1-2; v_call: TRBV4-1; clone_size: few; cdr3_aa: CASSQDPGTGGYGYTF; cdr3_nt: TGCGCCAGCAGCCAAGATCCCGGGACAGGGGGCTATGGCTACACCTTC
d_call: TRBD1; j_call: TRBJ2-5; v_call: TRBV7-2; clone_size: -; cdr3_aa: CASSSITGGGQETQYF; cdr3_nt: TGTGCCAGCAGCTCCATTACAGGGGGTGGCCAAGAGACCCAGTACTTC
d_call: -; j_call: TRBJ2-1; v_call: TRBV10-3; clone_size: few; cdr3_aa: CAISVGGDEQFF; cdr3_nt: TGTGCCATCAGTGTTGGTGGGGACGAGCAGTTCTTC
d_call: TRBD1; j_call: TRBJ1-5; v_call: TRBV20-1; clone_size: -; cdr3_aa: CSALDPGQSKNQPQHF; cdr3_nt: TGCAGTGCGCTGGATCCGGGACAGTCGAAGAATCAGCCCCAGCATTTT
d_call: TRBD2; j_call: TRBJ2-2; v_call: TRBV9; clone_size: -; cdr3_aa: CASSVALEGGSTGELFF; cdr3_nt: TGTGCCAGCAGCGTAGCTTTGGAGGGAGGGTCTACCGGGGAGCTGTTTTTT
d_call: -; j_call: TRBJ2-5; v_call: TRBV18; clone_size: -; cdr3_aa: CASSQRGAQGTQYF; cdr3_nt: TGTGCCAGCTCACAACGAGGGGCCCAAGGGACCCAGTACTTC
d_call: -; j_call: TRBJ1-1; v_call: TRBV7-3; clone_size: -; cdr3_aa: CASSTDLNTEAFF; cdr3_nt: TGTGCCAGCAGCACAGACCTGAACACTGAAGCTTTCTTT
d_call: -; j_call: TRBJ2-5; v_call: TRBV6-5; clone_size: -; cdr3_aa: CASSYSVAQETQYF; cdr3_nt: TGTGCCAGCAGTTACTCTGTGGCGCAAGAGACCCAGTACTTC
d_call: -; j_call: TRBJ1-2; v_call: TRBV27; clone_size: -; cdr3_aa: CASSLGRDDYGYTF; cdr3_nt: TGTGCCAGCAGTTTAGGCAGGGACGACTATGGCTACACCTTC
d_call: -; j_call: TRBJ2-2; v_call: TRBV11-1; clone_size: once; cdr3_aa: CASSPLYTGELFF; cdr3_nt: TGTGCCAGCAGCCCACTTTACACCGGGGAGCTGTTTTTT
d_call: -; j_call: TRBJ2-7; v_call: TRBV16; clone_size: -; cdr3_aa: CASSLGVMDYEQYF; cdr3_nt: TGTGCCAGCAGTCTCGGGGTGATGGACTACGAGCAGTACTTC
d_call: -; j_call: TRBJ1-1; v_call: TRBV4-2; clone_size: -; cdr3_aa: CASSPFINTEAFF; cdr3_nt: TGTGCCAGCAGCCCCTTTATAAACACTGAAGCTTTCTTT
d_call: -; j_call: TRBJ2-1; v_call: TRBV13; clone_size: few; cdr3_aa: CASSLASSGEQFF; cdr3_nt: TGTGCCAGCAGCTTAGCATCCTCGGGTGAGCAGTTCTTC
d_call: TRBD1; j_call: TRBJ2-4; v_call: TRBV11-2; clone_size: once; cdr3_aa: CASSFGAGGTKNIQYF; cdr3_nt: TGTGCCAGCAGCTTTGGAGCAGGGGGCACGAAAAACATTCAGTACTTC
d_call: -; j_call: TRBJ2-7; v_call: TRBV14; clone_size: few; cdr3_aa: CVSSHLDGYEQYF; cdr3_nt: TGTGTCAGCAGCCACTTGGACGGGTACGAGCAGTACTTC
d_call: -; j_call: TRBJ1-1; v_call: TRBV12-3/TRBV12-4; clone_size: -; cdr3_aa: CASTWGSHTEAFF; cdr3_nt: TGTGCCAGCACTTGGGGGAGTCACACTGAAGCTTTCTTT
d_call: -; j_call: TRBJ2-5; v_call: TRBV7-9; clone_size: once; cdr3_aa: CASSPGLQIETQYF; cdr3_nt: TGTGCCAGCAGCCCCGGACTACAGATCGAGACCCAGTACTTC
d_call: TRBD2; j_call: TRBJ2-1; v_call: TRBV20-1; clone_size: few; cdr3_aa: CSALRTSFNEQFF; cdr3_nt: TGCAGCGCTTTAAGGACTAGCTTCAATGAGCAGTTCTTC
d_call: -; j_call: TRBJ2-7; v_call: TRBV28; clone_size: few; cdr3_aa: CASSTGHITGEQYF; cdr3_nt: TGTGCCAGCAGTACGGGACACATAACGGGGGAGCAGTACTTC
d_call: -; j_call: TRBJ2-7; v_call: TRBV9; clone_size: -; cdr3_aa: CASSVGPVAYEQYF; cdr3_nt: TGTGCCAGCAGCGTGGGGCCAGTGGCATACGAGCAGTACTTC
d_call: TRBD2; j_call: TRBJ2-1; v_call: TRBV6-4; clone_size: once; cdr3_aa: CASSDQRGSNEQFF; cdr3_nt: TGTGCCAGCAGTGACCAGCGGGGGAGCAATGAGCAGTTCTTC
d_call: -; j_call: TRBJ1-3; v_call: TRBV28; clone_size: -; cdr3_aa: CASSLRGDTIYF; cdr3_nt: TGTGCCAGCAGTTTGAGGGGGGACACCATATATTTT
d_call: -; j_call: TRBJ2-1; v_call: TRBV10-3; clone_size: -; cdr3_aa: CAVYQGNEQFF; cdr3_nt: TGTGCCGTTTACCAGGGTAATGAGCAGTTCTTC
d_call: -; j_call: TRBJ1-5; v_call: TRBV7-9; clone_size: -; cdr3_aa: CASSLAVGDPPLHF; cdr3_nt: TGTGCCAGCAGCTTAGCCGTGGGGGACCCGCCCCTGCATTTT
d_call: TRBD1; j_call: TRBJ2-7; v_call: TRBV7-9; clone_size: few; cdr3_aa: CASSSGDRDEQYF; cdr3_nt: TGTGCCAGCAGCTCCGGGGACAGGGACGAGCAGTACTTC
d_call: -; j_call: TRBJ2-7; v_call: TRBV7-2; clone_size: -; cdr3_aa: CASSFYVQDEQYF; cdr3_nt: TGTGCCAGCAGCTTTTATGTGCAGGACGAGCAGTACTTC
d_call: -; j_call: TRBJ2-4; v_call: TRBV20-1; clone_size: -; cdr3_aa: CSASYTSRRDIQYF; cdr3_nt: TGCAGTGCTTCCTATACATCTAGGAGGGACATTCAGTACTTC
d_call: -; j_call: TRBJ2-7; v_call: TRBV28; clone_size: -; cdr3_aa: CASTFTVLGEQYF; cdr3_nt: TGTGCCAGCACCTTTACCGTGTTGGGCGAGCAGTACTTC
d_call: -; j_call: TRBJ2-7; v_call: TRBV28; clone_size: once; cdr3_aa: CASTARRDGQYF; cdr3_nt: TGTGCCAGCACTGCTCGCCGAGACGGGCAGTACTTC
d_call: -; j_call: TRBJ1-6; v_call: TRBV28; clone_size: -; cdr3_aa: CASSFGLDNSPLHF; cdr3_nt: TGTGCCAGCAGTTTCGGACTGGATAATTCACCCCTCCACTTT
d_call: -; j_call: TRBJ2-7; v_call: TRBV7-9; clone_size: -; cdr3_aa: CASTSRTGARAHEQYF; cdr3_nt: TGTGCCAGCACCTCTAGAACGGGGGCCAGGGCCCACGAGCAGTACTTC
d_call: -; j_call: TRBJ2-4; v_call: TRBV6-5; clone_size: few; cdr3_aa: CASSSTEAKNIQYF; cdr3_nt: TGTGCCAGCAGTTCAACCGAGGCCAAAAACATTCAGTACTTC
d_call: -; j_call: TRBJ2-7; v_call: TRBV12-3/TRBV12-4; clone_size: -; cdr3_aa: CASRVTGHYEQYF; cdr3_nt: TGTGCCAGCAGAGTGACAGGCCACTACGAGCAGTACTTC
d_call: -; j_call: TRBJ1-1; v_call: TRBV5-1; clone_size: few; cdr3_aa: CASSPPAGSEAFF; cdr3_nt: TGCGCCAGCAGCCCGCCCGCGGGGTCTGAAGCTTTCTTT
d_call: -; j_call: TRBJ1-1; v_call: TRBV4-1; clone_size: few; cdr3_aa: CASSTNSPGTEAFF; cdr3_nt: TGCGCCAGCAGCACCAACTCTCCGGGGACTGAAGCTTTCTTT
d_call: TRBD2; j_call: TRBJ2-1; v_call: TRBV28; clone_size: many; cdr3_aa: CASSLWAGGNEQFF; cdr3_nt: TGTGCCAGCAGTTTATGGGCGGGAGGTAATGAGCAGTTCTTC
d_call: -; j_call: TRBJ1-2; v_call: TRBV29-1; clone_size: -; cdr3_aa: CSVEWETAGGYTF; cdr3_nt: TGCAGCGTTGAATGGGAGACCGCGGGTGGCTACACCTTC
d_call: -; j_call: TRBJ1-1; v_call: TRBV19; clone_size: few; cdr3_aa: CASKTGEGAEAFF; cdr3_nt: TGTGCCAGTAAGACCGGGGAAGGCGCTGAAGCTTTCTTT
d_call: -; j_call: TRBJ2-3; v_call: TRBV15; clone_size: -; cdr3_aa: CATSRPAEDTQYF; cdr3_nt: TGTGCCACCAGCAGACCAGCAGAGGATACGCAGTATTTT
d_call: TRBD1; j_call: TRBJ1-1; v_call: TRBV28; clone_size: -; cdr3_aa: CASSFPNRDRAFF; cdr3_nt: TGTGCCAGCAGTTTCCCGAACCGGGACAGAGCTTTCTTT
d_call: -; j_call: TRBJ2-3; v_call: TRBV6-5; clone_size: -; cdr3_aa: CASSLPGRGQDTQYF; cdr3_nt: TGTGCCAGCAGTTTGCCGGGGAGGGGGCAAGATACGCAGTATTTT
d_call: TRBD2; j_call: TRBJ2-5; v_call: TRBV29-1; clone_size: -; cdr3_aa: CSVEMGREEQETQYF; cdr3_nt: TGCAGCGTTGAGATGGGGCGGGAGGAGCAAGAGACCCAGTACTTC